This T cell receptor beta chain was found in a study of control samples from healthy donors and cancer patients. The germline CDR1 and CDR2 sequences are MNHEY and SVGAGI. This CDR3 is 16 amino acids long. V shed 0 bases, J shed 1 base, and the junction held 3 bases outside the gene matches. Profiled with immunoSEQ multiplex PCR; TCRdb holds only in-frame clones, not every one. The sample consists of approximately 130,000 clones, approximately 88% of them appearing once. What was sequenced was blood. The chain links TRBV6-5 to TRBJ2-1; 7 bases map to TRBD2. The TCR originated in a man between 50 and 59 years old in good health. For the CDR3, the DNA is TGTGCCAGCAGTTACTCCGGGGGGAGGTCCTACAATGAGCAGTTCTTC. Translated: CASSYSGGRSYNEQFF.